Sequencing of this T cell receptor beta chain was carried out in a study of regulatory T cells in long-lasting Graves disease. Study at large: Those with persistent Graves' disease had received antithyroid drugs for over 5 years with positive TSH receptor antibodies. Overall study findings and caveats: Persistent Graves' patients possessed reduced TCR diversity relative to recently diagnosed ones. Newly diagnosed patients shared 750 to 1,000 public clonotypes; persistent patients shared some 2,700.

There are many counts of this clonotype. What it recognizes is unknown. The sample's time point: persistent/refractory GD, antithyroid drugs over 5 years with positive TRAb. PBMC RNA served as the TCR library source. Trimming stripped 1 base from V and 3 bases from J, with 13 bases between. This CDR3 is built from 15 residues. Looked up from germline, CDR1 is SGHTA and CDR2 is FQGNSA. Relying on iRepertoire HTBI primers and Arm-PCR of CDR3 regions, the team built TCR beta libraries. TCRdb processed the multiplex PCR reads anew with MiXCR; each CDR3 protein has one entry. This table holds fewer than 600,000 distinct CDR3 sequences, around a fifth found once.

This chain joins TRBV7-2 and TRBJ2-7; D is possibly TRBD1 (6 bases). The TCR was taken from a female donor with Graves disease. This specimen consisted of peripheral blood mononuclear cells (PBMCs), obtained when the disease was refractory, from a patient treated with antithyroid drugs. The CDR3 loop is CASSLVFSGVYEQYF. The CDR3 DNA reads as TGTGCCAGCAGCTTAGTTTTCTCAGGGGTCTACGAGCAGTACTTC. Together with reference TRBV7-2 and TRBJ2-7, the CDR3 gives the full variable domain: GAGVSQSPSNKVTEKGKDVELRCDPISGHTALYWYRQSLGQGLEFLIYFQGNSAPDKSGLPSDRFSAERTGGSVSTLTIQRTQQEDSAVYLCASSLVFSGVYEQYFGPGTRLTVT.